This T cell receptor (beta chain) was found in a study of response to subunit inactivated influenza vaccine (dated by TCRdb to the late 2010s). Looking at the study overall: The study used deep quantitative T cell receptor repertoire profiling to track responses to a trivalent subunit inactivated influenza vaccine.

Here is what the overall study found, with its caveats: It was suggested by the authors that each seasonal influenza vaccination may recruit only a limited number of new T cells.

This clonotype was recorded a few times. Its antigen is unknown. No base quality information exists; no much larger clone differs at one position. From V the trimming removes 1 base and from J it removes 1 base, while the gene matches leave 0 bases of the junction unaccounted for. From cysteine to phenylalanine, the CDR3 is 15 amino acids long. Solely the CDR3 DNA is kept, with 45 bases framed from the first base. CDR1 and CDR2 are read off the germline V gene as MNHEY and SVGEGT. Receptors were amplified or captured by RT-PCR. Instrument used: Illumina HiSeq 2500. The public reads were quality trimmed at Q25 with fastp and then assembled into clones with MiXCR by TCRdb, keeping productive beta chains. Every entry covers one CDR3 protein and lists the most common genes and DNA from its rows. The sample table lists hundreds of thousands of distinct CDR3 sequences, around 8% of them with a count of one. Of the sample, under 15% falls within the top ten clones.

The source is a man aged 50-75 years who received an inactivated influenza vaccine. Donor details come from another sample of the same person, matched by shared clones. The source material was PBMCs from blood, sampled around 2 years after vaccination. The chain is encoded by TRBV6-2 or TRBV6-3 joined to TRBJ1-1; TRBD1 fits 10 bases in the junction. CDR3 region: CASSYWTGGNTEAFF. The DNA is TGTGCCAGCAGTTACTGGACAGGGGGGAACACTGAAGCTTTCTTT.